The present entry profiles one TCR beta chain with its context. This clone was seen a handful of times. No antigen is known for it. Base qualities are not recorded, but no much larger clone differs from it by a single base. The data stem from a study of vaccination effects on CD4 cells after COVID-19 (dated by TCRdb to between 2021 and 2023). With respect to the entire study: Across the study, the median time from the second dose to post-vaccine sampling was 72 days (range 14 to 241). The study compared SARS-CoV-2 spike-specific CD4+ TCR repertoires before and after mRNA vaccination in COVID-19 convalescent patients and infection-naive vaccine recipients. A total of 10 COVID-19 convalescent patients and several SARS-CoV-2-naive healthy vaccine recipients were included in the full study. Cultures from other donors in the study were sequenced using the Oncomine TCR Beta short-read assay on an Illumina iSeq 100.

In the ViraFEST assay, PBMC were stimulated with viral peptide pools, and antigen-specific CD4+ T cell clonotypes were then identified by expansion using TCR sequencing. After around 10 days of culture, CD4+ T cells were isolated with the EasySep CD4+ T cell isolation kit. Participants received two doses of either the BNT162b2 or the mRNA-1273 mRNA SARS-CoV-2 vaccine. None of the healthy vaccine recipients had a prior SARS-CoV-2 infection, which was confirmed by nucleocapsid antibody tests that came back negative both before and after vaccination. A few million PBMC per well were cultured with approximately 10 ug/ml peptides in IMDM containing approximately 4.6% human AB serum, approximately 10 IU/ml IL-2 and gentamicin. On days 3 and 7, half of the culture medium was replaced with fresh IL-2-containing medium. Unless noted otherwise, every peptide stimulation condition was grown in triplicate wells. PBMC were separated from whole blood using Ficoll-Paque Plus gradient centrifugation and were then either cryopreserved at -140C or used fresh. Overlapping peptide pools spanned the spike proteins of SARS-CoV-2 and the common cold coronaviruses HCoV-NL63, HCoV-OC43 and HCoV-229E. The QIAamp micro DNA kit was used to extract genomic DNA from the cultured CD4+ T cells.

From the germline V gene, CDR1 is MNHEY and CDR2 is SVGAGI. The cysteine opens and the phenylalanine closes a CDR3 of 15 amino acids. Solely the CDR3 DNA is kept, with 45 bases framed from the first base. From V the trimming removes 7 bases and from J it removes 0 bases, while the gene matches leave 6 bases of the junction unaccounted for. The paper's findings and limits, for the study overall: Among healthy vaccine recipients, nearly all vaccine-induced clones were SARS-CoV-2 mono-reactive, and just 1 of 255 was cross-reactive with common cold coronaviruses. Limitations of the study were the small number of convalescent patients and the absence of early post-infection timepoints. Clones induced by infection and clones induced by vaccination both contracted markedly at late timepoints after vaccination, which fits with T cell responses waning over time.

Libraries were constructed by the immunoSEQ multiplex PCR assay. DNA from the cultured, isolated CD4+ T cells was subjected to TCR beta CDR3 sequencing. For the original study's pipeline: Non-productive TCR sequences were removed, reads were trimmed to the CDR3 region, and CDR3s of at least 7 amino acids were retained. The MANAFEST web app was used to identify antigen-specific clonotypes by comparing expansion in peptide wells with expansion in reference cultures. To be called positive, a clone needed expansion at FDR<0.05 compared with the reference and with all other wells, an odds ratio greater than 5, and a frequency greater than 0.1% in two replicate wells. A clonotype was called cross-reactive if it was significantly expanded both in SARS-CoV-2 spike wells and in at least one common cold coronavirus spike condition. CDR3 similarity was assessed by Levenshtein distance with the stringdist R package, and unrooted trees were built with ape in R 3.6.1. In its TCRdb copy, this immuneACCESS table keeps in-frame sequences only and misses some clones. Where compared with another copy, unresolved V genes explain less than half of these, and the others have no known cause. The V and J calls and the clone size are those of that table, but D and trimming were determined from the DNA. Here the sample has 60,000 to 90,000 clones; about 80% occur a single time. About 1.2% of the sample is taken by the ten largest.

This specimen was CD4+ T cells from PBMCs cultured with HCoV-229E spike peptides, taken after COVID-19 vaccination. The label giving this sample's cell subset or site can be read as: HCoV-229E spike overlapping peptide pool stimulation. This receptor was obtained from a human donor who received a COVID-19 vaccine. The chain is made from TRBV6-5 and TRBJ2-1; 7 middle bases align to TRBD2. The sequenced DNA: TGTGCCAGCACGACCGGGGGGAGCTCCTACAATGAGCAGTTCTTC. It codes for CASTTGGSSYNEQFF.